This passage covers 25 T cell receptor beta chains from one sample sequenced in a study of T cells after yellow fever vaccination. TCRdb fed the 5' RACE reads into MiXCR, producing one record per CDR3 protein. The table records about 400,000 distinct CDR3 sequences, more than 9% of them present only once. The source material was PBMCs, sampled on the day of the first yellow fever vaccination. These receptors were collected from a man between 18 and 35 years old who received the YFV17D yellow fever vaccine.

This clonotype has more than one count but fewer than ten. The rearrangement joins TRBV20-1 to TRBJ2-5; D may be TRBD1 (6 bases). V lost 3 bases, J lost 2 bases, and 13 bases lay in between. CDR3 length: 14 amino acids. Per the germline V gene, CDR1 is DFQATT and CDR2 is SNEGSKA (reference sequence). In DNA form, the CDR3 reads TGCAGTGCTAGCAGGGGCGAACGTCAAGAGACCCAGTACTTC. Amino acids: CSASRGERQETQYF.

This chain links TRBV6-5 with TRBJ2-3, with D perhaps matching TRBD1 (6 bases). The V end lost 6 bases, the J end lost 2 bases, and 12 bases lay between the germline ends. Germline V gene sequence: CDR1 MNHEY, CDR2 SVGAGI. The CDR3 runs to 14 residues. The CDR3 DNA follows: TGTGCCAGCAGATCCGGGACAAACACAGATACGCAGTATTTT. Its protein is CASRSGTNTDTQYF.

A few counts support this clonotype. The CDR3 DNA reads as TGCAGTGCTAGACCCCAGGGGCCGGGGAACACTGAAGCTTTCTTT. It translates to CSARPQGPGNTEAFF. The chain employs TRBV20-1 and TRBJ1-1; tentatively, D is TRBD1 (6 bases). Germline V gene lookup returns CDR1 DFQATT and CDR2 SNEGSKA (reference sequence). The germline V and J ends were trimmed by 2 bases and 1 base, with 14 bases remaining between them. This CDR3 region has 15 residues.

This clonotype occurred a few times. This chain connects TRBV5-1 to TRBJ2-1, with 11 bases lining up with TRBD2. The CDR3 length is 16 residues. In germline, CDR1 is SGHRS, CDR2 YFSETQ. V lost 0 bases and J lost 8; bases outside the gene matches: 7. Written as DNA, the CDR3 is TGCGCCAGCAGCTTGGCGGTTCGACTAGCGGGGCATGAGCAGTTCTTC. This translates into CASSLAVRLAGHEQFF.

In DNA, the CDR3 is TGTGCCAGCAGCTTGGGGTTCGGGACAGGATCAGGCGGGGCCAACGTCCTGACTTTC. It translates to CASSLGFGTGSGGANVLTF. The genes are TRBV5-6 and TRBJ2-6; 8 nucleotides line up with TRBD1. Germline CDR1 and CDR2: SGHDT and YYEEEE. V lost 0 bases to trimming and J lost 4 bases; unmatched junction nucleotides: 12. The CDR3 totals 19 residues.

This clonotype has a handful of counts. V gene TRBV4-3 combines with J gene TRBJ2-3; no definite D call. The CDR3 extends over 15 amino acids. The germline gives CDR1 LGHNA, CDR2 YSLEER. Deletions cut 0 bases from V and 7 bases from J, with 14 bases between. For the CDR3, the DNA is TGCGCCAGCAGCCAAGATGTACACGCCCGGTATACGCAGTATTTT. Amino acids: CASSQDVHARYTQYF.

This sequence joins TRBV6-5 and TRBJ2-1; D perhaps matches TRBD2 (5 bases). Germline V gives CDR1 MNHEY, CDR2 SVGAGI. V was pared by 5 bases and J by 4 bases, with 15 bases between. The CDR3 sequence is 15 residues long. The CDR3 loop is CASSPLGELYNEQFF. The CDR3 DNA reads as TGTGCCAGCAGTCCACTCGGGGAACTATACAATGAGCAGTTCTTC.

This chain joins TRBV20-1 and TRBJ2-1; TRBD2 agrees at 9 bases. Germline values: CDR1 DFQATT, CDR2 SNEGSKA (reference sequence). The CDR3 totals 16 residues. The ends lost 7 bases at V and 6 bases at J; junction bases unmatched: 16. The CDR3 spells CSVRVPRGGLSNEQFF. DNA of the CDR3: TGCAGTGTCAGAGTTCCGCGGGGGGGTCTCAGCAATGAGCAGTTCTTC.

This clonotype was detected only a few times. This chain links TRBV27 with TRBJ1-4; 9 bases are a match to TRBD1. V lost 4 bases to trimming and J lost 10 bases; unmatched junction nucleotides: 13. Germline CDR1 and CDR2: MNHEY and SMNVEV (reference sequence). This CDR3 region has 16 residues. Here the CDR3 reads CASSSQPRDRVGKLFF. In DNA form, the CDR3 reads TGTGCCAGCAGTTCACAACCCCGGGACAGGGTCGGAAAACTGTTTTTT.

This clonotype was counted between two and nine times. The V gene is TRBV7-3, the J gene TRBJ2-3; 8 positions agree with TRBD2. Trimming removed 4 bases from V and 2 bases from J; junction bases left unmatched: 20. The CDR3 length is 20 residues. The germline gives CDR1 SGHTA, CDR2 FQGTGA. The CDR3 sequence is CASSSPGGRAAGGFTDTQYF. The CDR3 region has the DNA TGTGCCAGCAGCTCTCCCGGGGGGCGAGCGGCGGGGGGTTTCACAGATACGCAGTATTTT.

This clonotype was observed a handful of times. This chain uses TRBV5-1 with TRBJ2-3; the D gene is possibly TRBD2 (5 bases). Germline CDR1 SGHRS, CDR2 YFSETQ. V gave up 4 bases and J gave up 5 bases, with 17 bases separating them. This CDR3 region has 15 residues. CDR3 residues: CASSEESTSLDTQYF. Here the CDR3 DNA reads TGCGCCAGCAGCGAAGAATCTACTAGTTTAGATACGCAGTATTTT.

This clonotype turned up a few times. CDR3 coding DNA: TGCGCCAGCAGCCATAAAGAAGGGACACCGAACTATGGCTACACCTTC. Protein sequence: CASSHKEGTPNYGYTF. The gene calls are TRBV4-1 and TRBJ1-2, with D perhaps TRBD1 (6 bases). Germline V gives CDR1 MGHRA, CDR2 YSYEKL. The V and J ends lost 3 bases and 2 bases respectively, with 16 bases between them. The CDR3 is made up of 16 amino acids.

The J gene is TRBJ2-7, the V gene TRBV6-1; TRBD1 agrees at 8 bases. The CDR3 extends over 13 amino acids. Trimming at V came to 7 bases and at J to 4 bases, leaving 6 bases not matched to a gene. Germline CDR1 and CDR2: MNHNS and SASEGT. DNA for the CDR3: TGTGCCAGCATTGGGACAGGAGAGTACGAGCAGTACGTC. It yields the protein CASIGTGEYEQYV.

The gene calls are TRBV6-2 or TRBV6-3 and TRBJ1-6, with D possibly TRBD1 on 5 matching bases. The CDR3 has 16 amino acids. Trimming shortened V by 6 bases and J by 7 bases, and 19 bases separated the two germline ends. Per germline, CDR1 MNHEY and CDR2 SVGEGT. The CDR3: CASSRNSGTGNSPLHF. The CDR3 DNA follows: TGTGCCAGCAGCCGAAACTCCGGGACGGGGAATTCACCCCTCCACTTT.

The CDR3 protein is CASSPASGIGTDTQYF. CDR3 coding DNA: TGTGCCAGCTCACCAGCTAGCGGGATAGGCACAGATACGCAGTATTTT. The J gene is TRBJ2-3, the V gene TRBV18; 9 nucleotides agree with TRBD2. CDR3 length: 16 amino acids. Germline V gene sequence: CDR1 KGHSH, CDR2 LQKENI. Germline trimming cut 2 bases from V and 1 base from J; bases unmatched to any gene: 4.

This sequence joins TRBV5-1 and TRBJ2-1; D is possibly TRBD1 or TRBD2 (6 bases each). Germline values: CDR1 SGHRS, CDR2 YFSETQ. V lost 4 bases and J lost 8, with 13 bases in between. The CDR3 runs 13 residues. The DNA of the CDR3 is TGCGCCAGCAGCACGACGGGGGCCCATGAGCAGTTCTTC. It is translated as CASSTTGAHEQFF.

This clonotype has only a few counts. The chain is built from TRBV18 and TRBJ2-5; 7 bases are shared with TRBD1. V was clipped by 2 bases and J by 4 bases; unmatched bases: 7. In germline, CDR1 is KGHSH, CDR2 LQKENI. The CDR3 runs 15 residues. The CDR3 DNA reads TGTGCCAGCTCACCAGGGGGCGACAGGGTAGAGACCCAGTACTTC. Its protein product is CASSPGGDRVETQYF.

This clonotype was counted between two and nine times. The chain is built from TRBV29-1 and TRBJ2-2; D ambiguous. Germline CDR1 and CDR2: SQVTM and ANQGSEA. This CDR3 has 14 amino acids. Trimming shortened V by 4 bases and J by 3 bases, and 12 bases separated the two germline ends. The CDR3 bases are TGCAGCGTTGTTGTCGAGCCGGACACCGGGGAGCTGTTTTTT. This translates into CSVVVEPDTGELFF.

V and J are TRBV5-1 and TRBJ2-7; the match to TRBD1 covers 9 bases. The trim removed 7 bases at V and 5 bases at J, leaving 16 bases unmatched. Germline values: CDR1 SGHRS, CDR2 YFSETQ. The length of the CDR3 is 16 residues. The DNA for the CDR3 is TGCGCCAGCTCAAACCAGCCGGGGACAGGGTACAACGAGCAGTACTTC. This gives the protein CASSNQPGTGYNEQYF.

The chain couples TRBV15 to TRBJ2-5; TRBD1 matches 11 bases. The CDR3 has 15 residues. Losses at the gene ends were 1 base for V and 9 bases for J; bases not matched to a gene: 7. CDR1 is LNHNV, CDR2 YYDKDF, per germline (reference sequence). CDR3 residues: CATSRGGTGGSAQYF. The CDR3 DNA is TGTGCCACCAGCAGAGGAGGGACAGGGGGATCGGCCCAGTACTTC.

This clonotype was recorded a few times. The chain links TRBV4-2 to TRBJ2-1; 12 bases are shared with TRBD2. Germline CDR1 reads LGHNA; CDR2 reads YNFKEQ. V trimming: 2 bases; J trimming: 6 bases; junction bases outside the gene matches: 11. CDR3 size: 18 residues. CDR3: CASSQLSLAGGAGNEQFF. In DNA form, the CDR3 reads TGTGCCAGCAGCCAACTCTCCCTAGCGGGGGGGGCCGGCAATGAGCAGTTCTTC.

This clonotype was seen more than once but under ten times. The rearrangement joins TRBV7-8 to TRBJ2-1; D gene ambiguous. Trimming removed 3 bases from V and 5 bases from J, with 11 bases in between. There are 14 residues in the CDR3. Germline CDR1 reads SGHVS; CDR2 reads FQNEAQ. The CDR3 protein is CASSFLTGNNEQFF. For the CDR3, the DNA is TGTGCCAGCAGCTTCCTGACTGGAAACAATGAGCAGTTCTTC.

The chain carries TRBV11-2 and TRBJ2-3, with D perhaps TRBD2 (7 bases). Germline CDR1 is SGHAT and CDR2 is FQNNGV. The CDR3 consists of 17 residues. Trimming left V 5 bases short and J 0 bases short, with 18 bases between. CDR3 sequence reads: CASSPGGRGSSTDTQYF. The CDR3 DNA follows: TGTGCCAGCAGCCCGGGGGGCCGGGGGAGTAGCACAGATACGCAGTATTTT. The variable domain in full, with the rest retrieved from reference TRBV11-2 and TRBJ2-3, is EAGVAQSPRYKIIEKRQSVAFWCNPISGHATLYWYQQILGQGPKLLIQFQNNGVVDDSQLPKDRFSAERLKGVDSTLKIQPAKLEDSAVYLCASSPGGRGSSTDTQYFGPGTRLTVL.

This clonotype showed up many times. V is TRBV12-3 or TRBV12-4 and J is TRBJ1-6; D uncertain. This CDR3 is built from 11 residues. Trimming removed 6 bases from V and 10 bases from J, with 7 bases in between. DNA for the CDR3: TGTGCCAGCAGCCCCGCCTCACCCCTCCACTTT. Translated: CASSPASPLHF.

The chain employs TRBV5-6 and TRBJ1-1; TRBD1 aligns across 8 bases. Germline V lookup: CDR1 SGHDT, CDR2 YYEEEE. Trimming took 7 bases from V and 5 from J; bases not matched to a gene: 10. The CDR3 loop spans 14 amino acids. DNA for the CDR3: TGTGCCAGCCATCCGACAGGGGCCGTTACTGAAGCTTTCTTT. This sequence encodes CASHPTGAVTEAFF.